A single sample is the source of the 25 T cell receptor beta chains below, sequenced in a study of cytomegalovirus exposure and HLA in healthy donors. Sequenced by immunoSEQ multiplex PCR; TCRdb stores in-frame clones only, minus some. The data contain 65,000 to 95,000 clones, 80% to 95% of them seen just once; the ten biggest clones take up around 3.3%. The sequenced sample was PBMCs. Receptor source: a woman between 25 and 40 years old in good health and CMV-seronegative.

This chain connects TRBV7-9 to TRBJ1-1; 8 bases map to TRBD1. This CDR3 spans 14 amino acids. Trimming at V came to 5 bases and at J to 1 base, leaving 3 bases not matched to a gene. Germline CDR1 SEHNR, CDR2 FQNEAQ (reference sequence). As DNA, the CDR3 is TGTGCCAGCAGCCGGGGACAGGAGAACACTGAAGCTTTCTTT. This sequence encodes CASSRGQENTEAFF.

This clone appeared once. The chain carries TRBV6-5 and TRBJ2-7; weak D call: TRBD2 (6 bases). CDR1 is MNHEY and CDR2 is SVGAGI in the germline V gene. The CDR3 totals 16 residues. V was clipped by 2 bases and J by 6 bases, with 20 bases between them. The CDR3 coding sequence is TGTGCCAGCAGTTACCGGCGTACGGAGGGGCCGGTCGAGCAGTACTTC. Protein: CASSYRRTEGPVEQYF.

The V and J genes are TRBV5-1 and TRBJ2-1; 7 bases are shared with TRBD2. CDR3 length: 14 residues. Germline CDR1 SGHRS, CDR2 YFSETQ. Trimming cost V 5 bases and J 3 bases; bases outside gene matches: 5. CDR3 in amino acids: CASRLSGDYNEQFF. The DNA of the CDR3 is TGCGCCAGCAGGTTGAGCGGGGACTACAATGAGCAGTTCTTC.

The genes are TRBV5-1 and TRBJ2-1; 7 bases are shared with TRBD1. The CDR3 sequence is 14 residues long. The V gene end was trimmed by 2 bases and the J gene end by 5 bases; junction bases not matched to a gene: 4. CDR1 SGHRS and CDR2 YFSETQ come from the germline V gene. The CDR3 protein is CASSFGTVNNEQFF. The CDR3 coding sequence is TGCGCCAGCAGCTTCGGGACAGTAAACAATGAGCAGTTCTTC.

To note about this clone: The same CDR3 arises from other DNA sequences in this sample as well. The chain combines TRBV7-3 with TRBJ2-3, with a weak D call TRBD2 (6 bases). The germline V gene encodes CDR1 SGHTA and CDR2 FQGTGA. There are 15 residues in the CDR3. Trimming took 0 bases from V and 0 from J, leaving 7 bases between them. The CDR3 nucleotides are TGTGCCAGCAGCTTAACCGGGACTAGCACAGATACGCAGTATTTT. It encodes CASSLTGTSTDTQYF.

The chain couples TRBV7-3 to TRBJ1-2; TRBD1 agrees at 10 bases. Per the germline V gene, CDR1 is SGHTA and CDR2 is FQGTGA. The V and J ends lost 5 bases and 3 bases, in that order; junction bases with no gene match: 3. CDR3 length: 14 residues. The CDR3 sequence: CASSETGGDYGYTF. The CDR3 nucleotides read TGTGCCAGCAGCGAGACAGGGGGCGACTATGGCTACACCTTC.

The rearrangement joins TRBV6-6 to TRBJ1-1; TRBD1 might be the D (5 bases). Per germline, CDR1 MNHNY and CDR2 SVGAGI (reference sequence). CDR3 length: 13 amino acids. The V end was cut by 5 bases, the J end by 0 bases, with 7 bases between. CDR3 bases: TGTGCCAGCAGTAGACAGTTGAACACTGAAGCTTTCTTT. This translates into CASSRQLNTEAFF.

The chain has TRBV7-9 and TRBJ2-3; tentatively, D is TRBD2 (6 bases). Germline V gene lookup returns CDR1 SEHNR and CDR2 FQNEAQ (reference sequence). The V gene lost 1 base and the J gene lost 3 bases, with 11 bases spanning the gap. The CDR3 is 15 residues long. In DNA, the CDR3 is TGTGCCAGCAGCTTAGGTACGGGAGCGACAGATACGCAGTATTTT. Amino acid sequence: CASSLGTGATDTQYF.

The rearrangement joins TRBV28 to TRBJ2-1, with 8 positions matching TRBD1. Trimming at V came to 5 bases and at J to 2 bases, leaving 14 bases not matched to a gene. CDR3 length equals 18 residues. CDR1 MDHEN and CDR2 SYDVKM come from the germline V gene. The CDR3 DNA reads TGTGCCAGCAGTCAATTTGGGATTGGACAGGGCGCCTACAATGAGCAGTTCTTC. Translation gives CASSQFGIGQGAYNEQFF. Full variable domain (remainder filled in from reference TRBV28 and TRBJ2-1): DVKVTQSSRYLVKRTGEKVFLECVQDMDHENMFWYRQDPGLGLRLIYFSYDVKMKEKGDIPEGYSVSREKKERFSLILESASTNQTSMYLCASSQFGIGQGAYNEQFFGPGTRLTVL.

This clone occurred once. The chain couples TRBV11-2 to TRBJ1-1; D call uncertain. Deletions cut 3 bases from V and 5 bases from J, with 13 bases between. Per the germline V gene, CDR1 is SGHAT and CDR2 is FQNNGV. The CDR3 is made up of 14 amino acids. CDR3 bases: TGTGCCAGCAGCTTGTCTAGTAGAAGGACTGAAGCTTTCTTT. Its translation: CASSLSSRRTEAFF.

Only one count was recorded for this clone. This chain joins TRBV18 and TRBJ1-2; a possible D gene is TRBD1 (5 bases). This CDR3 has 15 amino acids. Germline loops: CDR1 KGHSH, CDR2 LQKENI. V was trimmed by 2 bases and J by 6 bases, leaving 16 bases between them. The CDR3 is CASSPTSRARDGYTF. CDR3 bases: TGTGCCAGCTCACCAACTTCCAGGGCCAGGGATGGCTACACCTTC.

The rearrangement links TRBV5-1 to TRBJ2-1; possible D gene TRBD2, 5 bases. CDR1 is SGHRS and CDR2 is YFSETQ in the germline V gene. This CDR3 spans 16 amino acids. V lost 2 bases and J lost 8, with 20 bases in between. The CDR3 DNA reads TGCGCCAGCAGCTTAGGCAGGACTCGCGGACGGGATGAGCAGTTCTTC. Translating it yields CASSLGRTRGRDEQFF.

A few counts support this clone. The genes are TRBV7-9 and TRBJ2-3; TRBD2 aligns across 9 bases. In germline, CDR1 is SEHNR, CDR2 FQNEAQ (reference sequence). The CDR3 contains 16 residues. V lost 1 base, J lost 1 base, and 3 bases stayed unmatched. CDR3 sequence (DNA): TGTGCCAGCAGCTTAGGTGGCGGGGGGGGCACAGATACGCAGTATTTT. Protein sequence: CASSLGGGGGTDTQYF.

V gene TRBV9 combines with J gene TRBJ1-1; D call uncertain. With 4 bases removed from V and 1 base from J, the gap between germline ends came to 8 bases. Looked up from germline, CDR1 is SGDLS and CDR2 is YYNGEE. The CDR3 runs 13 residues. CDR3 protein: CASSPTTNTEAFF. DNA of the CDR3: TGTGCCAGCAGCCCGACAACGAACACTGAAGCTTTCTTT.

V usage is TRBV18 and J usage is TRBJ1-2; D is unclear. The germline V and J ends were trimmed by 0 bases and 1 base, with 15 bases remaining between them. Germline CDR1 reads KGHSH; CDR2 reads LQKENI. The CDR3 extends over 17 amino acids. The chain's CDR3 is CASSPPRLTGINYGYTF. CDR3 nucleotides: TGTGCCAGCTCACCACCGCGGTTAACGGGGATTAACTATGGCTACACCTTC.

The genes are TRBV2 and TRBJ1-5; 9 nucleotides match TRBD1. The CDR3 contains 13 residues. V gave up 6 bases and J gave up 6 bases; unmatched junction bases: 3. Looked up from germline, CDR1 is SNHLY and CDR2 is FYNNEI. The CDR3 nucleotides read TGTGCCAGCAGGCGGACAGGGGTTCAGCCCCAGCATTTT. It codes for CASRRTGVQPQHF.

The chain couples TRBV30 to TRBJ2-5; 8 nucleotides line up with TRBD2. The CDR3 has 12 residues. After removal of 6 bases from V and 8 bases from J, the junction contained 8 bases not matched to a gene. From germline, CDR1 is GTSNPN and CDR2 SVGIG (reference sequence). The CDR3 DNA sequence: TGTGCCTGTAGTCCGGGACTAGGAACCCAGTACTTC. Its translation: CACSPGLGTQYF.

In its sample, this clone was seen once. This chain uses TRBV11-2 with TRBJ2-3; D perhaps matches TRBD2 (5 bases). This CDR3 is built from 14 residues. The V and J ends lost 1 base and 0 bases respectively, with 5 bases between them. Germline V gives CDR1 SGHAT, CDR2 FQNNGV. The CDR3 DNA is TGTGCCAGCAGCTTAGCGGGGAGCACAGATACGCAGTATTTT. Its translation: CASSLAGSTDTQYF.

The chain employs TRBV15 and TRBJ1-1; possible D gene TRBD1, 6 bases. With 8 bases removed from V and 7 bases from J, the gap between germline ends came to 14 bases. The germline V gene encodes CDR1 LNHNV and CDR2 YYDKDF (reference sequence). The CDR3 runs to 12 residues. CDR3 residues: CATGVGAGEAFF. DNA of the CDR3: TGTGCCACCGGGGTGGGGGCTGGTGAAGCTTTCTTT.

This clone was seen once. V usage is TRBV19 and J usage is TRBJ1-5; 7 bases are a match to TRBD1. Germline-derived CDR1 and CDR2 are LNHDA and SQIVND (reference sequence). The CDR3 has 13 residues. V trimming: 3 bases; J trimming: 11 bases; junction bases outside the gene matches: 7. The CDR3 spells CASSIPGGKAQHF. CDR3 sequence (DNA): TGTGCCAGTAGTATTCCAGGGGGTAAGGCCCAGCATTTT.

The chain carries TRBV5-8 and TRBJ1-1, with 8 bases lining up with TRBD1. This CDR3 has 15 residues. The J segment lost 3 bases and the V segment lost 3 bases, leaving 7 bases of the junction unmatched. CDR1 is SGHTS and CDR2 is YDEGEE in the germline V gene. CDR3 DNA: TGTGCCAGCAGCTGGGGGGACAGGCTGCACACTGAAGCTTTCTTT. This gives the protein CASSWGDRLHTEAFF.

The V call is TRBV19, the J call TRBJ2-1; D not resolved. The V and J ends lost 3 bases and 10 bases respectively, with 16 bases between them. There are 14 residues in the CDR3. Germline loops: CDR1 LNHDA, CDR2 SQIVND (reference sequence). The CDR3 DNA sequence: TGTGCCAGTAGTATCGGTCCTGCGTCGAGCGAGCAGTTCTTC. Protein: CASSIGPASSEQFF.

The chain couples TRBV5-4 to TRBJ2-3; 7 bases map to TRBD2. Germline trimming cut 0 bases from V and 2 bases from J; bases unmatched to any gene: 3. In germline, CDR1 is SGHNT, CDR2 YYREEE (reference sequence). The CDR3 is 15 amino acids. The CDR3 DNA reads TGTGCCAGCAGCTTGGGGACTAGATACACAGATACGCAGTATTTT. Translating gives CASSLGTRYTDTQYF.

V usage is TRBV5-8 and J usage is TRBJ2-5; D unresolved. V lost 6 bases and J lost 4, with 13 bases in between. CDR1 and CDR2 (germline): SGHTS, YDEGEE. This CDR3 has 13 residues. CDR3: CASTGTLGETQYF. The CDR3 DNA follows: TGTGCCAGCACAGGAACGCTCGGAGAGACCCAGTACTTC. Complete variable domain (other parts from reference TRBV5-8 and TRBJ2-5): EAGVTQSPTHLIKTRGQQATLRCSPISGHTSVYWYQQALGLGLQFLLWYDEGEERNRGNFPPRFSGRQFPNYSSELNVNALELEDSALYLCASTGTLGETQYFGPGTRLLVL.

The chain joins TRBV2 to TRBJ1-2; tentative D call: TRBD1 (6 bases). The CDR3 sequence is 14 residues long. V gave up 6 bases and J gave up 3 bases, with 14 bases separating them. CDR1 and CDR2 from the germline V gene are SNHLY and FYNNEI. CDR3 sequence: CASSSGQKHYGYTF. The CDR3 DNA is TGTGCCAGCAGCTCTGGACAGAAACACTATGGCTACACCTTC.